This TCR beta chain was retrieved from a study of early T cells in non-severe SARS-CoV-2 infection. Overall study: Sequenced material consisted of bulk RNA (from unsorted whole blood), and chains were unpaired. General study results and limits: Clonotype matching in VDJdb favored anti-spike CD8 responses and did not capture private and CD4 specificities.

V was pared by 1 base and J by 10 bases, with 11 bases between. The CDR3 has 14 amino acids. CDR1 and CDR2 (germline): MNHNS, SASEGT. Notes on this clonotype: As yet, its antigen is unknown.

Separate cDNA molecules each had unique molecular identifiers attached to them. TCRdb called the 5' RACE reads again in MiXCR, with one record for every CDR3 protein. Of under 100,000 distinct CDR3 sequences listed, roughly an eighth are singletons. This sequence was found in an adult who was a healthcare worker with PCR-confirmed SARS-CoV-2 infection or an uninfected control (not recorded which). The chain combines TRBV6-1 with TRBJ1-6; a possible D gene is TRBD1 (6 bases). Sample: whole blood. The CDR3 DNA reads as TGTGCCAGCAGTGAAGTCAGGGGCCGATCACCCCTCCACTTT. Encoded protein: CASSEVRGRSPLHF.